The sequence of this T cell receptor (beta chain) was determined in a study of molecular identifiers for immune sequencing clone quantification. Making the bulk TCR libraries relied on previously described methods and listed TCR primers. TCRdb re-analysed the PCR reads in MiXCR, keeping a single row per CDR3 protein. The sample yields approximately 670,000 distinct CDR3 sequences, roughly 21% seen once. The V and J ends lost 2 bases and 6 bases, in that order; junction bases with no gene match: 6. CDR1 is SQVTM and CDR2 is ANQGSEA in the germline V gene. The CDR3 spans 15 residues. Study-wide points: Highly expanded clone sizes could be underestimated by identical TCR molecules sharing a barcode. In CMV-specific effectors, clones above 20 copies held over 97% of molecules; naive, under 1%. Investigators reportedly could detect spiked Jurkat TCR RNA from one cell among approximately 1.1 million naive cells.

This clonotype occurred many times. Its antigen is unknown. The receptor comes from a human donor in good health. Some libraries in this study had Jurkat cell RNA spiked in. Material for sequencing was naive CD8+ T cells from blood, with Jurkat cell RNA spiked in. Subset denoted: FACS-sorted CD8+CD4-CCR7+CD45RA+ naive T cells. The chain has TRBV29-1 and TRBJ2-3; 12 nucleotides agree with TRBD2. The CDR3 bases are TGCAGCGTTGAAACCCTAGCGGGAGGGTCCGATACGCAGTATTTT. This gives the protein CSVETLAGGSDTQYF.